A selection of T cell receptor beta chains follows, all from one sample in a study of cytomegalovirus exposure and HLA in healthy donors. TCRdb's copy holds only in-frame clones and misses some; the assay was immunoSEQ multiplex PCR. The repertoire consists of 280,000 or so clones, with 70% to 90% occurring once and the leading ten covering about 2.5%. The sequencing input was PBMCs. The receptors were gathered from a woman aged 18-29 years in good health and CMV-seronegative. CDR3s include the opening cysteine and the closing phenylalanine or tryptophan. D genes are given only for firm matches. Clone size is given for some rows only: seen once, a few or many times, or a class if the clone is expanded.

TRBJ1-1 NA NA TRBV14 TGTGCCAGCAGCCAAGTTTTAGAGACTGAAGCTTTCTTT CASSQVLETEAFF
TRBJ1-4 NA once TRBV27 TGTGCCAGCAGGGAGGGTGAAAAACTGTTTTTT CASREGEKLFF
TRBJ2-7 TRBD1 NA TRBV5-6 TGTGCCAGCAGCTCTCGGATGGCCGGGACAGGGCGATACGAGCAGTACTTC CASSSRMAGTGRYEQYF
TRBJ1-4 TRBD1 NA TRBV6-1 TGTGCCAGCAGTGAAGCTGGGGACAGGGGGGTGTTTTTT CASSEAGDRGVFF
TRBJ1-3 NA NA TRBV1 TGCACCAGCAGCCAAGAAGCCCCGGACAGCACCTCATCCGACCTCTCTGGAAACACCATATATTTT CTSSQEAPDSTSSDLSGNTIYF
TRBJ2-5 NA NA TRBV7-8 TGTGCCAGCAGGGACGAGTCAGGAGGGATAGAGACCCAGTACTTC CASRDESGGIETQYF
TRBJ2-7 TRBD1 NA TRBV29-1 TGCAGCGCCCGGGGAGATCCGGGACAGGGGGCGGACGAGCAGTACTTC CSARGDPGQGADEQYF
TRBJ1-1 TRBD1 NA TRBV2 TGTGCCAGCAACGTAGACAGGGGAGGGAGTAGGAACACTGAAGCTTTCTTT CASNVDRGGSRNTEAFF
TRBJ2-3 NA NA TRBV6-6 TGTGCCAGCAGTTACGCAGCAGCGAATACGCAGTATTTT CASSYAAANTQYF
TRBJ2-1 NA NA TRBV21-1 TGTGCCAGCAGCAAAGCCATTCTGAGGGTGGCAACGGACTACAATGAGCAGTTCTTC CASSKAILRVATDYNEQFF
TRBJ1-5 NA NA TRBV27 TGTGCCAGCAGTTTATCGGCTACAGCTCGACAGCCCCAGCATTTT CASSLSATARQPQHF
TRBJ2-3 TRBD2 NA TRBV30 TGTGCCTGGGGACTAGCGGGACGCACAGATACGCAGTATTTT CAWGLAGRTDTQYF
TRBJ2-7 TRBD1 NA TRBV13 TGTGCCAGCAGCTTTATAGGTAAGGGGGCCTCCTACGAGCAGTACTTC CASSFIGKGASYEQYF
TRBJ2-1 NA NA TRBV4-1 TGCGCCAGCAGCCAAGATGAGGGGCTAGACGGGGGAGAGAATGAGCAGTTCTTC CASSQDEGLDGGENEQFF
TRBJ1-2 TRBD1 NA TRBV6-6 TGTGCCAGCAGCCCGGACAGGGGGTATGGCTACACCTTC CASSPDRGYGYTF
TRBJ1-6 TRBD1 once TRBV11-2 TGTGCCAGCAGCAGACCGGGACAGGCTTACTCACCCCTCCACTTT CASSRPGQAYSPLHF
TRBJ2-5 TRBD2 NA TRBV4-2 TGTGCCAGCAGCCAAACGACTAGCGCCGCTACGGGTCCACAAGAGACCCAGTACTTC CASSQTTSAATGPQETQYF
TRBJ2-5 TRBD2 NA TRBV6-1 TGTGCCAGCAGTGAACGGCTAGCGGGGGGCATGGGTGGCGAGACCCAGTACTTC CASSERLAGGMGGETQYF
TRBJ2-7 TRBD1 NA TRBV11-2 TGTGCCAGCAGCTTAAGGACAGGGTCCTACGAGCAGTACTTC CASSLRTGSYEQYF
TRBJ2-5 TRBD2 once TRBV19 TGTGCCAGTACCAGCGGGGGGGCTAAGACCCAGTACTTC CASTSGGAKTQYF
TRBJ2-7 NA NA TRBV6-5 TGTGCCAGCTCAAAAGGAGGGGAGCAGTACTTC CASSKGGEQYF
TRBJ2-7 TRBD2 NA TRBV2 TGTGCCAGCAGGGGACTAGGCGTGTACGAGCAGTACTTC CASRGLGVYEQYF
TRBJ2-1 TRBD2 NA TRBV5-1 TGCGCCAGCAGCTTAGCGGGGAGCTCCTACAATGAGCAGTTCTTC CASSLAGSSYNEQFF
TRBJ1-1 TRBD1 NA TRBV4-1 TGCGCCAGCAGCCAAGATCCAGGGGGGTACACTGAAGCTTTCTTT CASSQDPGGYTEAFF
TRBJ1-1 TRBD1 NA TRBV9 TGTGCCAGCAGCGTCGGACAGGGTTTGGGGAACACTGAAGCTTTCTTT CASSVGQGLGNTEAFF
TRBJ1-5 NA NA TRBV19 TGTGCCAGTATTAAGGGGGACAATCAGCCCCAGCATTTT CASIKGDNQPQHF
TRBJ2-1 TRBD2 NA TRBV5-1 TGCGCCAGCAGCCCGGTAGCGGGGGGACTCTACAATGAGCAGTTCTTC CASSPVAGGLYNEQFF
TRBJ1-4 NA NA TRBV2 TGTGCCAGCGGGGGGGGGCCTTCAACTAATGAAAAACTGTTTTTT CASGGGPSTNEKLFF
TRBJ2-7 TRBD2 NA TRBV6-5 TGTGCCAGCAGTTACAGACTAGCGGGGAGCTACGAGCAGTACTTC CASSYRLAGSYEQYF
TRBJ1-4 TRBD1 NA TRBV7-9 TGTGCCAGCAGCCTACTCCGGGACAGGGGGTTTGAAAAACTGTTTTTT CASSLLRDRGFEKLFF
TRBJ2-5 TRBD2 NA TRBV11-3 TGTGCCAGCAGCCCTGGACTAGCGGGGGAAGAGACCCAGTACTTC CASSPGLAGEETQYF
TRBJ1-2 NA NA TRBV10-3 TGTGCCATCACTCCCCAGGGAGGGAATGGCTACACCTTC CAITPQGGNGYTF